These T cell receptor beta chains were read from a single sample in a study of T cell repertoires in cytomegalovirus infection. Via MiXCR, TCRdb re-called the reads, giving one row per CDR3 protein. The profile shows roughly 300,000 distinct CDR3 sequences, roughly a quarter of them singletons. Material for sequencing was PBMCs. These receptors originate from a human donor in good health (CMV status not recorded). Some clones in this sample may be carry-over from other donors' samples. The conserved cysteine and the conserved F or W are not part of the CDR3 here. Each record gives: J gene, V gene, clone size, CDR3 protein. Clone size is not always given. Where it is, it says once, few, many or a class for expanded clones.

J: TRBJ2-2; V: TRBV27; size: few; CDR3: ASSLNRATGELF
J: TRBJ2-6; V: TRBV19; size: -; CDR3: ASSRTGTLAGANVLT
J: TRBJ1-1; V: TRBV6-5; size: -; CDR3: ASSYQGADTEAF
J: TRBJ2-3; V: TRBV7-2; size: many; CDR3: ASSLDRRGSVTDTQY
J: TRBJ2-1; V: TRBV6-5; size: few; CDR3: ASSYHLGYNEQF
J: TRBJ1-5; V: TRBV7-9; size: -; CDR3: ASSLGDSGNQPQH
J: TRBJ2-1; V: TRBV5-1; size: -; CDR3: ASSLRGQGRSYNEQF
J: TRBJ2-2; V: TRBV6-6; size: many; CDR3: ASSSDAGGTGELF
J: TRBJ2-5; V: TRBV20-1; size: few; CDR3: SAVPGHRYQETQY
J: TRBJ2-2; V: TRBV11-2; size: many; CDR3: ASSKIDRGGTGELF
J: TRBJ1-1; V: TRBV5-5; size: few; CDR3: ASSKNRYTEAF
J: TRBJ2-3; V: TRBV10-3; size: -; CDR3: AILGQGLDTQY
J: TRBJ2-3; V: TRBV4-3; size: -; CDR3: ASSQSPALAASDTQY
J: TRBJ2-7; V: TRBV2; size: -; CDR3: ASRTDSHEQY
J: TRBJ2-4; V: TRBV20-1; size: few; CDR3: SATDRDKNIQY
J: TRBJ2-1; V: TRBV12-3/TRBV12-4; size: -; CDR3: ASSLGLASGNEQF
J: TRBJ2-7; V: TRBV29-1; size: -; CDR3: SVSIRLDEQY
J: TRBJ2-5; V: TRBV7-2; size: -; CDR3: ASSPRRETQY
J: TRBJ1-1; V: TRBV12-3/TRBV12-4; size: -; CDR3: ASSFGGGLNTEAF
J: TRBJ1-2; V: TRBV7-9; size: -; CDR3: ASSLSYGGGYT
J: TRBJ1-6; V: TRBV28; size: few; CDR3: ASSLGGNRDSPLH
J: TRBJ2-1; V: TRBV15; size: few; CDR3: ATSRKTGQGVNEQF
J: TRBJ2-5; V: TRBV2; size: -; CDR3: ASSWSGPQETQY
J: TRBJ2-7; V: TRBV11-2; size: -; CDR3: ASSRRLYEQY
J: TRBJ2-5; V: TRBV6-5; size: few; CDR3: ASSLMGGKETQY
J: TRBJ2-6; V: TRBV7-6; size: -; CDR3: ASSRDTGANVLT
J: TRBJ1-5; V: TRBV28; size: -; CDR3: ASSPGVQPQH
J: TRBJ1-2; V: TRBV28; size: -; CDR3: ATPTRQGVNYGYT
J: TRBJ1-5; V: TRBV4-2; size: few; CDR3: ASSQEQGMWNQPQH
J: TRBJ2-2; V: TRBV19; size: -; CDR3: ASSRVNTGELF
J: TRBJ1-4; V: TRBV28; size: -; CDR3: ASSLTLPSKLF
J: TRBJ2-1; V: TRBV20-1; size: -; CDR3: SARDPATTAYNEQF
J: TRBJ1-2; V: TRBV6-6; size: few; CDR3: ASSYGQGVYGYT
J: TRBJ2-5; V: TRBV28; size: many; CDR3: ASRTPGLQETQY
J: TRBJ1-2; V: TRBV5-1; size: -; CDR3: ARSGGQLPLYGYT
J: TRBJ1-6; V: TRBV4-3; size: many; CDR3: ASSQEGRTEGGNSPLH
J: TRBJ2-2; V: TRBV6-5; size: -; CDR3: ASIPQGNTGELF
J: TRBJ1-5; V: TRBV20-1; size: -; CDR3: SAGADINQPQH
J: TRBJ1-3; V: TRBV7-6; size: -; CDR3: ASSLLSSSGNTIY
J: TRBJ2-1; V: TRBV7-6; size: -; CDR3: ASRPTVGGSYNEQF
J: TRBJ2-3; V: TRBV7-3; size: -; CDR3: ASSTGLAAFTDTQY
J: TRBJ2-7; V: TRBV12-3/TRBV12-4; size: few; CDR3: ASGDAGASNYEQY
J: TRBJ2-3; V: TRBV15; size: few; CDR3: ATSRDLEPTDTQY
J: TRBJ2-3; V: TRBV5-1; size: -; CDR3: ASSEGQRGTDTQY
J: TRBJ1-1; V: TRBV9; size: -; CDR3: ASSGYRDMNTEAF
J: TRBJ2-7; V: TRBV11-2; size: few; CDR3: ASSFYPDSSYEQY
J: TRBJ2-5; V: TRBV7-2; size: many; CDR3: ASSRQRAEETQY
J: TRBJ2-7; V: TRBV28; size: -; CDR3: ASSLEIPHEQY
J: TRBJ1-5; V: TRBV29-1; size: few; CDR3: SVDVGGNQPQH
J: TRBJ2-2; V: TRBV7-9; size: few; CDR3: ASSLGLPGANTGELF
J: TRBJ2-5; V: TRBV11-2; size: medium-sized; CDR3: ASSFWAGAQETQY
J: TRBJ1-1; V: TRBV7-2; size: few; CDR3: ASSRNRGTEAF
J: TRBJ2-1; V: TRBV29-1; size: -; CDR3: SVEENWDSYNEQF